The 19 T cell receptor beta chains below come from one sample, sequenced in a study of a mutant IDH1 vaccine in newly diagnosed glioma. The table came from immunoSEQ multiplex PCR; TCRdb's copy has only in-frame clones and leaves some out. This sample carries 50,000 to 55,000 clones, just under 80% of them seen once, and the ten largest clones take roughly 5.2%. No antigen has been assigned to these receptors. The time point is: week 5, during vaccination. Each dose delivered 300 ug of mutant IDH1 20-mer peptide subcutaneously with imiquimod. Sequencing used PBMCs, obtained from a glioma patient whose treatment included an IDH1 peptide vaccine. All receptors come from a man between 50 and 59 years old with glioma.

The chain employs TRBV9 and TRBJ2-7; D is ambiguous. V was clipped by 0 bases and J by 3 bases, with 10 bases between them. This CDR3 comprises 14 residues. The V gene's germline CDR1 is SGDLS and CDR2 YYNGEE. The CDR3 loop reads CASSVGGIGYEQYF. The CDR3 nucleotides read TGTGCCAGCAGCGTAGGCGGCATTGGCTACGAGCAGTACTTC.

V usage is TRBV18 and J usage is TRBJ2-7; D is possibly TRBD1 (5 bases). The CDR3 is 14 residues long. Germline V lookup: CDR1 KGHSH, CDR2 LQKENI. V was shortened by 2 bases and J by 2 bases, with 10 bases between the two germline ends. The CDR3 nucleotides read TGTGCCAGCTCACCAGAGCAGGGCGCCTACGAGCAGTACTTC. It encodes CASSPEQGAYEQYF.

This chain joins TRBV2 and TRBJ2-7; D is tentatively TRBD1 or TRBD2 (5 bases each). Germline-derived CDR1 and CDR2 are SNHLY and FYNNEI. Deletions cut 4 bases from V and 0 bases from J, with 7 bases between. This CDR3 has 13 residues. The CDR3 loop reads CASSGGVSYEQYF. The CDR3 DNA is TGTGCCAGCAGTGGAGGGGTCTCCTACGAGCAGTACTTC. Using reference TRBV2 and TRBJ2-7 for the parts outside the CDR3, the full variable domain is EPEVTQTPSHQVTQMGQEVILRCVPISNHLYFYWYRQILGQKVEFLVSFYNNEISEKSEIFDDQFSVERPDGSNFTLKIRSTKLEDSAMYFCASSGGVSYEQYFGPGTRLTVT.

The chain is built from TRBV7-9 and TRBJ1-1; no clear D gene. The CDR3 contains 16 residues. V was clipped by 4 bases and J by 3 bases, with 18 bases between them. Germline V gene lookup returns CDR1 SEHNR and CDR2 FQNEAQ (reference sequence). The CDR3 is CASSSFVGNLYTEAFF. CDR3 sequence (DNA): TGTGCCAGCAGCTCCTTCGTCGGAAACCTATACACTGAAGCTTTCTTT.

The chain couples TRBV7-9 to TRBJ1-1; D not certain. The germline gives CDR1 SEHNR, CDR2 FQNEAQ (reference sequence). The CDR3 runs 11 residues. V lost 2 bases to trimming and J lost 5 bases, with 3 bases between them. CDR3 amino acids: CASSLTTEAFF. Here the CDR3 DNA reads TGTGCCAGCAGCTTAACAACTGAAGCTTTCTTT.

The chain links TRBV30 to TRBJ1-2, with D tentatively TRBD1 (5 bases). V was pared by 3 bases and J by 8 bases, with 16 bases between. This CDR3 has 13 amino acids. The germline V gene has CDR1 GTSNPN and CDR2 SVGIG (reference sequence). The CDR3 protein is CAWRGSSGKGYTF. CDR3 coding DNA: TGTGCCTGGAGAGGTAGTTCAGGGAAAGGCTACACCTTC.

The J gene is TRBJ1-1, the V gene TRBV30; D is undetermined. Trimming cost V 2 bases and J 2 bases, with 9 bases left between them. The CDR3 consists of 13 residues. Germline-derived CDR1 and CDR2 are GTSNPN and SVGIG (reference sequence). DNA for the CDR3: TGTGCCTGGAGTTTGACGGCTAACACTGAAGCTTTCTTT. This gives the protein CAWSLTANTEAFF.

For the CDR3, the DNA is TGTGCCAGCAGCTTGCCCGGGACGGCGAACACTGAAGCTTTCTTT. Its translation is CASSLPGTANTEAFF. The rearrangement joins TRBV5-6 to TRBJ1-1; tentative D call: TRBD1 (5 bases). V was pared by 1 base and J by 1 base, with 11 bases between. CDR3 length: 15 amino acids. From germline, CDR1 is SGHDT and CDR2 YYEEEE.

The chain is built from TRBV7-9 and TRBJ1-2; no reliable D call. The CDR3 sequence is 14 residues long. The germline V gene has CDR1 SEHNR and CDR2 FQNEAQ (reference sequence). The V end was cut by 5 bases, the J end by 2 bases, with 12 bases between. This chain's CDR3 is CASSPTGDNYGYTF. The DNA for the CDR3 is TGTGCCAGCAGCCCCACGGGAGACAACTATGGCTACACCTTC.

The chain has TRBV10-3 and TRBJ2-1; TRBD1 matches at 11 bases. Germline trimming cut 7 bases from V and 5 bases from J; bases unmatched to any gene: 4. There are 14 residues in the CDR3. The germline V gene encodes CDR1 ENHRY and CDR2 SYGVKD. The CDR3 loop reads CAINRGQGDNEQFF. The CDR3 DNA reads TGTGCCATCAACAGGGGACAGGGGGACAATGAGCAGTTCTTC.

The rearrangement joins TRBV7-2 to TRBJ2-1; 10 bases are shared with TRBD1. CDR3 length: 14 residues. Losses at the gene ends were 5 bases for V and 7 bases for J; bases not matched to a gene: 5. Germline V lookup: CDR1 SGHTA, CDR2 FQGNSA. The CDR3 DNA reads TGTGCCAGCAGCATCCGGGACAGGGGAAATGAGCAGTTCTTC. It specifies CASSIRDRGNEQFF.

V is TRBV19 and J is TRBJ2-7; TRBD1 aligns across 8 bases. The CDR3 contains 13 residues. CDR1 and CDR2 (germline): LNHDA, SQIVND (reference sequence). Trimming took 5 bases from V and 7 from J; bases not matched to a gene: 7. The CDR3 nucleotides are TGTGCCAGTAGTCCAGGGGGCCTGCAGGAGCAGTACTTC. This codes for CASSPGGLQEQYF.

The rearrangement uses TRBV7-2 and TRBJ2-5; 8 bases line up with TRBD2. The V and J ends lost 4 bases and 4 bases, in that order; junction bases with no gene match: 5. Germline V lookup: CDR1 SGHTA, CDR2 FQGNSA. This CDR3 comprises 14 residues. Here the CDR3 reads CASSWRGVGETQYF. The CDR3 DNA reads TGTGCCAGCAGCTGGCGGGGGGTCGGAGAGACCCAGTACTTC. Filled out from reference TRBV7-2 and TRBJ2-5, the complete variable domain reads GAGVSQSPSNKVTEKGKDVELRCDPISGHTALYWYRQSLGQGLEFLIYFQGNSAPDKSGLPSDRFSAERTGGSVSTLTIQRTQQEDSAVYLCASSWRGVGETQYFGPGTRLLVL.

This chain links TRBV27 with TRBJ1-2; a weak D match, TRBD1 (5 bases). The CDR3 consists of 13 residues. CDR1 and CDR2 (germline): MNHEY, SMNVEV (reference sequence). Trimming pared 6 bases from V and 2 bases from J, leaving 10 bases between. The CDR3 nucleotides read TGTGCCAGCAGGTTCAGGGAAAACTATGGCTACACCTTC. Its translation: CASRFRENYGYTF.

J is TRBJ2-7 and V is TRBV30; no firm D call. The CDR3 is 11 amino acids. CDR1 is GTSNPN, CDR2 SVGIG, per germline (reference sequence). Trimming shortened V by 1 base and J by 3 bases, and 4 bases separated the two germline ends. The CDR3 reads CAWSGSYEQYF. CDR3 nucleotide sequence: TGTGCCTGGAGTGGGAGCTACGAGCAGTACTTC.

This rearrangement joins TRBV5-1 to TRBJ1-2; 7 positions match TRBD1. The CDR3 loop spans 14 amino acids. V lost 3 bases, J lost 4 bases, and 6 bases stayed unmatched. Germline CDR1 reads SGHRS; CDR2 reads YFSETQ. Here the CDR3 reads CASSSRQGAYGYTF. The CDR3, as DNA: TGCGCCAGCAGCTCTCGACAGGGAGCCTATGGCTACACCTTC. Using reference TRBV5-1 and TRBJ1-2 for the parts outside the CDR3, the full variable domain is KAGVTQTPRYLIKTRGQQVTLSCSPISGHRSVSWYQQTPGQGLQFLFEYFSETQRNKGNFPGRFSGRQFSNSRSEMNVSTLELGDSALYLCASSSRQGAYGYTFGSGTRLTVV.

The chain links TRBV9 to TRBJ2-7, with 11 bases fitting TRBD2. With 0 bases clipped from V and 5 bases from J, the junction kept 10 bases outside the gene matches. The CDR3 extends over 17 amino acids. Germline values: CDR1 SGDLS, CDR2 YYNGEE. CDR3 region: CASSVDPTSGEGDEQYF. For the CDR3, the DNA is TGTGCCAGCAGCGTAGACCCGACTAGCGGGGAGGGGGACGAGCAGTACTTC.

The V and J genes are TRBV5-6 and TRBJ2-2; D unclear. V was pared by 1 base and J by 5 bases, with 3 bases between. The CDR3 runs 12 residues. Germline assignment: CDR1 SGHDT and CDR2 YYEEEE. The chain's CDR3 is CASSLTTGELFF. For the CDR3, the DNA is TGTGCCAGCAGCTTGACAACCGGGGAGCTGTTTTTT.

V usage is TRBV6-1 and J usage is TRBJ1-4, with D possibly being TRBD1 (5 bases). The V gene's germline CDR1 is MNHNS and CDR2 SASEGT. Trimming left V 5 bases short and J 10 bases short, with 17 bases between. The CDR3 loop spans 14 amino acids. The CDR3 nucleotides are TGTGCCAGCAGTCCCCGCAGGGAATCCACAAAACTGTTTTTT. Residues: CASSPRRESTKLFF.